This TCR beta chain was obtained from a study of a mutant IDH1 vaccine in newly diagnosed glioma. About the research overall: Averaging roughly 40 years of age, treated patients were approximately 62% male and roughly 40% female. The therapy given earlier, which was standard therapy, consisted of radiotherapy, temozolomide, or both, and most of the patients received both.

Whole-study results and caveats: Apparently, pseudoprogression bore no relation to changes among the top peripheral T cell clonotypes.

Note on this clone: Its antigen is currently unknown.

V lost 6 bases, J lost 2 bases, and 4 bases stayed unmatched. This CDR3 comprises 15 residues. Germline V gives CDR1 MNHNS, CDR2 SASEGT. Measured with immunoSEQ multiplex PCR; TCRdb has only the in-frame clones, and not every one. The data show roughly 99,000 clones, with around 90% seen just once and 0.56% held by the top ten. Time point reported: baseline, week 1 (first vaccination visit). Treatment given: pre-vaccination baseline after standard-of-care therapy. New WHO grade 3 or 4 astrocytomas that were IDH1-mutant and ATRX-lost had been found in donors. This clonotype was obtained from a woman aged 45-59 years with glioma. This chain joins TRBV6-1 and TRBJ1-5; 10 nucleotides agree with TRBD1. This specimen was PBMCs, taken from a glioma patient treated with radiotherapy, temozolomide or both. The CDR3 here is CASRRQGARNQPQHF. The CDR3 DNA sequence: TGTGCCAGCAGGCGACAGGGGGCGCGCAATCAGCCCCAGCATTTT.